What follows are 2 T cell receptor beta chains derived from one specimen sequenced in a study of control samples from healthy donors and cancer patients. Sequenced by immunoSEQ multiplex PCR; TCRdb stores in-frame clones only, minus some. Of roughly 120,000 clones listed, about 94% are singletons. The material sequenced was blood. Source of these receptors: a man aged 25-45 years in good health.

The chain combines TRBV7-8 with TRBJ1-3, with D uncertain. The germline gives CDR1 SGHVS, CDR2 FQNEAQ. V dropped 1 base and J dropped 4 bases, with 5 bases sitting between them. This CDR3 has 13 residues. CDR3 in DNA: TGTGCCAGCAGCTTAGAAGGAGGAAACACCATATATTTT. Its translation is CASSLEGGNTIYF.

The DNA for the CDR3 is TGTGCCAGCAGCGTAGCTAACAGGGCCACAGATACGCAGTATTTT. Protein product: CASSVANRATDTQYF. The rearrangement joins TRBV9 to TRBJ2-3, with D perhaps matching TRBD1 (6 bases). Trimming cost V 0 bases and J 2 bases, with 10 bases left between them. CDR1 is SGDLS and CDR2 is YYNGEE in the germline V gene. The CDR3 sequence is 15 residues long. Drawing the rest from reference TRBV9 and TRBJ2-3, the complete variable domain is DSGVTQTPKHLITATGQRVTLRCSPRSGDLSVYWYQQSLDQGLQFLIQYYNGEERAKGNILERFSAQQFPDLHSELNLSSLELGDSALYFCASSVANRATDTQYFGPGTRLTVL.